The next 23 T cell receptor beta chains were all read from a single sample in a study of blood T cell repertoires in COVID-19. Only in-frame clones appear in the TCRdb table, and some are missing; sequencing was by immunoSEQ multiplex PCR. The sample lists approximately 140,000 clones, about 90% occurring once. Sequencing was performed on peripheral blood. The receptors derive from a woman aged 60-70 years with acute or convalescent COVID-19.

The V gene is TRBV6-5, the J gene TRBJ2-7; 8 nucleotides align to TRBD2. V was pared by 6 bases and J by 5 bases, with 6 bases of the junction left unmatched. Germline loops: CDR1 MNHEY, CDR2 SVGAGI. This CDR3 has 13 amino acids. CDR3 nucleotide sequence: TGTGCCAGCAGAAGTAGCGGGGTAAACGAGCAGTACTTC. This codes for CASRSSGVNEQYF.

The chain recombines TRBV4-3 with TRBJ2-1; 14 positions match TRBD2. Germline loops: CDR1 LGHNA, CDR2 YSLEER. The V gene end was trimmed by 0 bases and the J gene end by 7 bases; junction bases not matched to a gene: 8. This CDR3 is 18 amino acids long. The CDR3, as DNA: TGCGCCAGCAGCCAAGAGGCCTTGACTAGCGGGGGGGCGAATGAGCAGTTCTTC. Its protein product is CASSQEALTSGGANEQFF.

The J gene is TRBJ2-3, the V gene TRBV9, with 9 positions matching TRBD2. After removal of 4 bases from V and 2 bases from J, the junction contained 5 bases not matched to a gene. Germline V gene data show CDR1 as SGDLS and CDR2 as YYNGEE. There are 15 residues in the CDR3. CDR3 coding DNA: TGTGCCAGCAGCCCGACTAGCGGAATCACAGATACGCAGTATTTT. As protein: CASSPTSGITDTQYF.

This chain connects TRBV6-5 to TRBJ1-6, with 9 positions matching TRBD1. In germline, CDR1 is MNHEY, CDR2 SVGAGI. The junction had 0 bases not matched to a gene; V was cut back by 2 bases and J by 7 bases. This CDR3 is 14 amino acids long. The DNA for the CDR3 is TGTGCCAGCAGTTACGGGACAGGGAATTCACCCCTCCACTTT. Translation gives CASSYGTGNSPLHF.

This chain joins TRBV27 and TRBJ1-2; a weak D match, TRBD1 (6 bases). Germline CDR1 reads MNHEY; CDR2 reads SMNVEV (reference sequence). The CDR3 is 13 amino acids. Trimming took 6 bases from V and 6 from J, leaving 14 bases between them. CDR3 nucleotides: TGTGCCAGCAGAACAGGGTCGAGCAATGGCTACACCTTC. Its protein product is CASRTGSSNGYTF.

The chain couples TRBV28 to TRBJ2-2; the match to TRBD1 covers 7 bases. The CDR3 extends over 13 amino acids. Trimming at V came to 6 bases and at J to 9 bases, leaving 7 bases not matched to a gene. The germline V gene encodes CDR1 MDHEN and CDR2 SYDVKM. The chain's CDR3 is CASSRTGLRELFF. In nucleotides, the CDR3 is TGTGCCAGCAGCCGGACAGGATTGAGGGAGCTGTTTTTT.

V and J are TRBV19 and TRBJ1-4, with TRBD1 as a possible D gene (5 bases). The CDR3 extends over 14 amino acids. Germline V gene data show CDR1 as LNHDA and CDR2 as SQIVND (reference sequence). V was cut by 3 bases and J by 8 bases, with 13 bases left in between. The chain's CDR3 is CASSMAGLREKLFF. The DNA of the CDR3 is TGTGCCAGTAGTATGGCAGGGCTCAGGGAAAAACTGTTTTTT.

The chain joins TRBV6-5 to TRBJ1-5, with a possible D match to TRBD1 (5 bases). The CDR3 sequence is 15 residues long. CDR1 and CDR2 (germline): MNHEY, SVGAGI. V gave up 8 bases and J gave up 0 bases, with 14 bases separating them. CDR3 in amino acids: CASGPRRASNQPQHF. CDR3 DNA: TGTGCCAGCGGCCCTCGCAGGGCTAGCAATCAGCCCCAGCATTTT.

The genes are TRBV9 and TRBJ1-3; 8 bases match TRBD1. Germline V gene data show CDR1 as SGDLS and CDR2 as YYNGEE. V dropped 3 bases and J dropped 8; count of bases not matched to a gene: 7. This CDR3 has 14 residues. CDR3 amino acids: CASSASGGLDTIYF. CDR3 DNA: TGTGCCAGCAGCGCCTCAGGGGGCTTAGACACCATATATTTT. The entire variable domain, with the rest obtained from reference TRBV9 and TRBJ1-3, is as follows: DSGVTQTPKHLITATGQRVTLRCSPRSGDLSVYWYQQSLDQGLQFLIQYYNGEERAKGNILERFSAQQFPDLHSELNLSSLELGDSALYFCASSASGGLDTIYFGEGSWLTVV.

The rearrangement uses TRBV20-1 and TRBJ2-5; D is ambiguous. V was shortened by 0 bases and J by 5 bases, with 4 bases between the two germline ends. This CDR3 has 11 residues. Germline V lookup: CDR1 DFQATT, CDR2 SNEGSKA (reference sequence). CDR3 coding DNA: TGCAGTGCTAGAGATAGTGAGACCCAGTACTTC. This sequence encodes CSARDSETQYF.

Only a few counts were recorded for this clone. This CDR3 reads CASSRGQGANYGYTF. CDR3 nucleotides: TGTGCCAGTAGTAGGGGACAGGGGGCAAACTATGGCTACACCTTC. The chain joins TRBV19 to TRBJ1-2; 12 positions match TRBD1. The CDR3 covers 15 residues. Trimming removed 4 bases from V and 2 bases from J; junction bases left unmatched: 2. Germline CDR1 is LNHDA and CDR2 is SQIVND (reference sequence).

The chain joins TRBV11-2 to TRBJ1-2, with 11 bases fitting TRBD1. Germline loops: CDR1 SGHAT, CDR2 FQNNGV. The V and J ends lost 3 bases and 8 bases, in that order; junction bases with no gene match: 5. The CDR3 has 14 residues. Written as DNA, the CDR3 is TGTGCCAGCAGCTTTGGACAGGGGGCGGTCGGCTACACCTTC. It yields the protein CASSFGQGAVGYTF.

This chain links TRBV5-1 with TRBJ1-1; D gene uncertain. The germline V and J ends were trimmed by 6 bases and 2 bases, with 11 bases remaining between them. Germline CDR1 is SGHRS and CDR2 is YFSETQ. The CDR3 loop spans 13 amino acids. The CDR3 DNA reads as TGCGCCAGCACCAGTATCCTTAACACTGAAGCTTTCTTT. This translates into CASTSILNTEAFF.

The CDR3 DNA sequence: TGTGCCAGCAGCTTGGGAAGGGGTTTCTATAATTCACCCCTCCACTTT. Translation: CASSLGRGFYNSPLHF. V usage is TRBV5-8 and J usage is TRBJ1-6; possible D gene TRBD1, 5 bases. Per the germline V gene, CDR1 is SGHTS and CDR2 is YDEGEE. V lost 0 bases and J 3 bases, leaving 10 bases between the germline ends. This CDR3 has 16 amino acids. Looking up the rest from reference TRBV5-8 and TRBJ1-6 gives the full variable domain: EAGVTQSPTHLIKTRGQQATLRCSPISGHTSVYWYQQALGLGLQFLLWYDEGEERNRGNFPPRFSGRQFPNYSSELNVNALELEDSALYLCASSLGRGFYNSPLHFGNGTRLTVT.

The chain combines TRBV2 with TRBJ1-1; D might be TRBD1 (5 bases). The CDR3 totals 14 residues. Germline assignment: CDR1 SNHLY and CDR2 FYNNEI. Trimming removed 3 bases from V and 5 bases from J, with 13 bases in between. This CDR3 reads CASSDQGPGTEAFF. In DNA form, the CDR3 reads TGTGCCAGCAGTGATCAGGGTCCCGGGACTGAAGCTTTCTTT.

Worth noting for this clone: The same CDR3 also results from other DNA sequences found in this sample. The chain is built from TRBV30 and TRBJ1-1; D ambiguous. Trimming took off 1 base at V and 0 bases at J, with 6 bases between the two ends. CDR3 length equals 13 residues. Germline V lookup: CDR1 GTSNPN, CDR2 SVGIG (reference sequence). The CDR3 protein is CAWSATVNTEAFF. CDR3 DNA: TGTGCCTGGAGTGCTACAGTGAACACTGAAGCTTTCTTT.

This chain joins TRBV5-3 and TRBJ2-7; possible D gene TRBD2, 5 bases. TRBV5-3 is filed as an ORF, its function uncertain. Trimming took off 1 base at V and 2 bases at J, with 10 bases between the two ends. The CDR3 covers 14 residues. The chain's CDR3 is CARSLKRSPYEQYF. DNA for the CDR3: TGTGCCAGAAGCTTGAAGCGGAGCCCCTACGAGCAGTACTTC.

The chain carries TRBV24-1 and TRBJ1-1, with D unclear. The V gene's germline CDR1 is KGHDR and CDR2 SFDVKD. The CDR3 is made up of 13 amino acids. Trimming removed 1 base at V and 3 bases at J, with 5 bases between. The CDR3 sequence: CATSDLQDTEAFF. As DNA, the CDR3 is TGTGCCACCAGTGATTTACAAGACACTGAAGCTTTCTTT.

This chain uses TRBV5-1 with TRBJ1-1; perhaps TRBD1 as D (5 bases). The V gene's germline CDR1 is SGHRS and CDR2 YFSETQ. The CDR3 length is 15 residues. Trimming took 0 bases from V and 1 from J, leaving 10 bases between them. In DNA, the CDR3 is TGCGCCAGCAGCTTGGCCTTGGGGCGGAACACTGAAGCTTTCTTT. Residues: CASSLALGRNTEAFF.

The V call is TRBV7-2, the J call TRBJ2-7; 11 bases fit TRBD1. This CDR3 spans 14 amino acids. Germline V lookup: CDR1 SGHTA, CDR2 FQGNSA. The V gene end was trimmed by 6 bases and the J gene end by 4 bases; junction bases not matched to a gene: 5. CDR3 amino acids: CASRLRDRGYEQYF. Written as DNA, the CDR3 is TGTGCCAGCAGACTTCGGGACAGGGGGTACGAGCAGTACTTC.

This chain connects TRBV5-1 to TRBJ2-2; 9 bases are shared with TRBD1. Trimming cost V 2 bases and J 1 base; bases outside gene matches: 3. The germline gives CDR1 SGHRS, CDR2 YFSETQ. The CDR3 is made up of 16 amino acids. For the CDR3, the DNA is TGCGCCAGCAGCTTAGCGGGACAGGGGAACACCGGGGAGCTGTTTTTT. Encoded protein: CASSLAGQGNTGELFF.

The gene calls are TRBV6-5 and TRBJ1-2, with D tentatively TRBD1 (6 bases). The V gene lost 6 bases and the J gene lost 5 bases, with 10 bases spanning the gap. CDR1 MNHEY and CDR2 SVGAGI come from the germline V gene. The CDR3 spans 12 residues. The CDR3 is CASRDRKYGYTF. The CDR3 bases are TGTGCCAGCAGGGACAGAAAATATGGCTACACCTTC.

V usage is TRBV7-9 and J usage is TRBJ1-2; the match to TRBD1 covers 12 bases. Trimming removed 8 bases from V and 7 bases from J; junction bases left unmatched: 11. This CDR3 region has 15 residues. The germline CDR1 and CDR2 sequences are SEHNR and FQNEAQ (reference sequence). The CDR3 loop is CASGTGTGGIGGYTF. In DNA form, the CDR3 reads TGTGCCAGCGGAACCGGGACAGGGGGCATCGGTGGCTACACCTTC. The full variable domain, with the rest looked up from reference TRBV7-9 and TRBJ1-2, is DTGVSQNPRHKITKRGQNVTFRCDPISEHNRLYWYRQTLGQGPEFLTYFQNEAQLEKSRLLSDRFSAERPKGSFSTLEIQRTEQGDSAMYLCASGTGTGGIGGYTFGSGTRLTVV.